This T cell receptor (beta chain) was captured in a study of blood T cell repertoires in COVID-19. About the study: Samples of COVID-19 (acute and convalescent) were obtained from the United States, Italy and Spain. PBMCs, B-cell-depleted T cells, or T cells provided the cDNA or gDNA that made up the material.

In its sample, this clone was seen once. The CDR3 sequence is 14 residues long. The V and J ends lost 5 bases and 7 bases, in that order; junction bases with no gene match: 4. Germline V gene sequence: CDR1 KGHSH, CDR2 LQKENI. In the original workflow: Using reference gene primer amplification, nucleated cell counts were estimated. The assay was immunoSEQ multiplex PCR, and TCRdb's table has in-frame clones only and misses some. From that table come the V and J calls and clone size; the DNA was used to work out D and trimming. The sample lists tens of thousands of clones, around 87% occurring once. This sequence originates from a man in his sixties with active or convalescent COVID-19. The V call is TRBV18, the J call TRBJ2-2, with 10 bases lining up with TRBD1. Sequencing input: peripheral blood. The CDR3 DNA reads TGTGCCAGCTCAGACAGGGGGCGCATCGGGGAGCTGTTTTTT. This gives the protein CASSDRGRIGELFF.